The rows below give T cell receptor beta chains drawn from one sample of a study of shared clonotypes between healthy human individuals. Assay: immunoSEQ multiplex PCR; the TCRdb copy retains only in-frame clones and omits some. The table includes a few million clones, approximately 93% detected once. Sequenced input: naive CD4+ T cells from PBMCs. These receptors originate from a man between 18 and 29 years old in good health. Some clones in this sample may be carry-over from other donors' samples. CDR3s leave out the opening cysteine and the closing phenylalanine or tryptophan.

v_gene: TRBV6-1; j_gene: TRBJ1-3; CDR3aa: ASTRGRDSGNTIY
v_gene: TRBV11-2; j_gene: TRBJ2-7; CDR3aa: ASSLILGLEQY
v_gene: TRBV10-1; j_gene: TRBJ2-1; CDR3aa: ASSESSGRQYNEQF
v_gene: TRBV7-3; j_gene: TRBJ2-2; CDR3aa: ASSRGTSGYTGELF
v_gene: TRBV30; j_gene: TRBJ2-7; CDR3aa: AWSGVAGGIYEQY
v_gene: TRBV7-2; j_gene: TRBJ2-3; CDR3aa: ASSRTSGSKGATDTQY
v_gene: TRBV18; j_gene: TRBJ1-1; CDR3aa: ASSPTGVEAEAF
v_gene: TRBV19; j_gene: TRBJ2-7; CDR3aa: ASSIQQGTYEQY
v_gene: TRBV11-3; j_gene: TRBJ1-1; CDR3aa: ASSGPRQGGTEAF
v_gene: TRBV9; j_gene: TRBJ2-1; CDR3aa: ASSVGQGLEGQF
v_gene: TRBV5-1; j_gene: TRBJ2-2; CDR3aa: ASSLVHGATGELF
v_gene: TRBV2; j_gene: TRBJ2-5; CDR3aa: ASLEPARETQY
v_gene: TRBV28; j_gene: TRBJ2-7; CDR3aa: ASSFLSGQVYEQY
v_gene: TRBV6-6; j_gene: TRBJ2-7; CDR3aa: ASSSSGQGLYEQY
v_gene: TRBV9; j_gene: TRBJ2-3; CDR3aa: ASRSVAGNWPTDTQY
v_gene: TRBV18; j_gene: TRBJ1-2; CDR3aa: ASSPDRESYGYT
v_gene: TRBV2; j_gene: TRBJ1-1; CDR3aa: ATSWAGTAATEAF
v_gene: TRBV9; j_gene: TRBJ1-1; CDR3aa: ASSVSGGQMNTEAF
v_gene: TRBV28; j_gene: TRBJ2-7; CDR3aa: ASSTAGTRSYEQY
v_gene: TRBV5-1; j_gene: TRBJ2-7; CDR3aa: ASSLGQGSYEQY
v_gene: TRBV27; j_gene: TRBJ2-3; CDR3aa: ASSLLIHSTDTQY
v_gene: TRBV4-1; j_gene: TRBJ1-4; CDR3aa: ASSLTTEWGNEKLF
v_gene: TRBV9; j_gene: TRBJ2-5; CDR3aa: ASSPLGELETQY
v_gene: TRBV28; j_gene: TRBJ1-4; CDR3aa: ASRRPDRLGEKLF
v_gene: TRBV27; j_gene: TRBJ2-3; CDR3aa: ASSLWLAGADTQY
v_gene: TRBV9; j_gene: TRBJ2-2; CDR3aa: ASSLGLAGGTGELF
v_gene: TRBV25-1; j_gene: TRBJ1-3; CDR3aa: ASSPHRVISSGNTIY
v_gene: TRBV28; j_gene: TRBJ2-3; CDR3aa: ASNPGQRTTDTQY
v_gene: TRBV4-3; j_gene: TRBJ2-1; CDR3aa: ASSQDLSFEQF
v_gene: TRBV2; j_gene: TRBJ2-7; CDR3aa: ASRSSGTGAYEQY
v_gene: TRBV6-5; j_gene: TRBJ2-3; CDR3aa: ASSYSRERGDTQY
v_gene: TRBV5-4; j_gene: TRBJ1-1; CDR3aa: ASSLQQNTEAF
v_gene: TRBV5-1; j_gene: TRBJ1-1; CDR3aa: ASSLDPTGMNTEAF
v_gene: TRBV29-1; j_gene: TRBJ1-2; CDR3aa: SVASGYT
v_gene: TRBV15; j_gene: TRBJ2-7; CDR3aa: ATSRDISQQQY
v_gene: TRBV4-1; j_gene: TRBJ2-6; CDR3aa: ASSQVGGRFGANVLT
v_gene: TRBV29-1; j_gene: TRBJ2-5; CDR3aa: SVTSGQETQY
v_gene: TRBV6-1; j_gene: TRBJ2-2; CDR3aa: ASSGLFGTGELF
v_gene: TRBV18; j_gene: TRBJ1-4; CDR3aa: ASSRGQGATNEKLF
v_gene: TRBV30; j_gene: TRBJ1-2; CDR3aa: AWSVTGGNGYT
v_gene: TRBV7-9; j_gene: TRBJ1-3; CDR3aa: ASSLETSGNTIY
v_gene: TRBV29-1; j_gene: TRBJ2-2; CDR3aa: SGSGGPNTGELF
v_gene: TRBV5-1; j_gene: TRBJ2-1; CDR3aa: ASSLGGRGTYNEQF
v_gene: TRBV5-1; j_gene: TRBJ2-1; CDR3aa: ASSAGTSGSYNEQF
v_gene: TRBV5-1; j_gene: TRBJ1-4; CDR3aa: ASSLDRTGPEKLF
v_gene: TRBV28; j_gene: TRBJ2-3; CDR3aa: ASNSLSGRAEDTQY
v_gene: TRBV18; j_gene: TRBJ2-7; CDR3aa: ASSPRSEQY
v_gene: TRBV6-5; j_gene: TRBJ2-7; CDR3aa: ASSREAGRNYEQY
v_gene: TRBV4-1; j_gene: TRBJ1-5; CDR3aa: ASSRQTQGQPQH
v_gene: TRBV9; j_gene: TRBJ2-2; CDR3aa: ASSVSSGPPTTGELF
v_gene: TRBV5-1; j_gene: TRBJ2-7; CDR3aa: ASSSTPRLAGVREQY
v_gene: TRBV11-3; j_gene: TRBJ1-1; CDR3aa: ASSFQGGRTEAF
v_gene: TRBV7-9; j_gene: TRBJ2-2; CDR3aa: ASSLSNGELF
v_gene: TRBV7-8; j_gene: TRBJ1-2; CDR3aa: ASSPGQAAQNYGYT
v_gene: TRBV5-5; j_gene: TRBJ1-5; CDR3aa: ASSHNRNSNQPQH
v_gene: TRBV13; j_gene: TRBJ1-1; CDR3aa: ASSPRKLNTEAF
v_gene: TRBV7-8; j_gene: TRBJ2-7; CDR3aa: ASSLALLWGQY
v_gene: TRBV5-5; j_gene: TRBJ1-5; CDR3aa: ASSGGGGRSNQPQH
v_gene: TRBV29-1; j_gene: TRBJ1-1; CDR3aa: SATTHGGTEAF